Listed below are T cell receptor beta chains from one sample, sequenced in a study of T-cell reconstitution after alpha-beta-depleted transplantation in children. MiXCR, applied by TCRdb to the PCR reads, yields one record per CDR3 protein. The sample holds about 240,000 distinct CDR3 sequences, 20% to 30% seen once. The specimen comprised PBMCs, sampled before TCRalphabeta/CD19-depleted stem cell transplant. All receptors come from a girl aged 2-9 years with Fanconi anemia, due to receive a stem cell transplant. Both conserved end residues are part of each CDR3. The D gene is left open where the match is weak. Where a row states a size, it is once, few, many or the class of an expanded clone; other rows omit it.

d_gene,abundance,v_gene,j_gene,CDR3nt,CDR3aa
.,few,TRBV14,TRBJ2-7,TGTGCCAGCAGCCAGTGGTACGAGCAGTACTTC,CASSQWYEQYF
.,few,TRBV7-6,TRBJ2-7,TGTGCCAGCAGCTTACGGGTTGAGTCCTACGAGCAGTACTTC,CASSLRVESYEQYF
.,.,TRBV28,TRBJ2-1,TGTGCCAGCAGTACCATGTTTAGTGGTCGACAGAATGAGCAGTTCTTC,CASSTMFSGRQNEQFF
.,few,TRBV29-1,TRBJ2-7,TGCAGCGTTAACGACGGAGCCAGGTACGAGCAGTACTTC,CSVNDGARYEQYF
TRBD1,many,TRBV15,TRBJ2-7,TGTGCCACCAGCAGGAACAGGGGGGTCGTCTCCTACGAGCAGTACTTC,CATSRNRGVVSYEQYF
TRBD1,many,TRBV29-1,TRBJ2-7,TGCAGCGTCTGGACAGGGCAGGGTCGGTACTTC,CSVWTGQGRYF
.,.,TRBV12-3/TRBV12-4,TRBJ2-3,TGTGCCAGCAGTTTTTTAGTATATACGCAGTATTTT,CASSFLVYTQYF
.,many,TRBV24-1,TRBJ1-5,TGTGCCACAGGGGAACGTCAGCCCCAGCATTTT,CATGERQPQHF
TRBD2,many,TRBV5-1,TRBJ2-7,TGCGCCAGCAGTCATCATAGCGGGGGCAGCTCCTACGAGCAGTACTTC,CASSHHSGGSSYEQYF
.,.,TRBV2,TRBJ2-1,TGTGCCAGCATTAAAGAACGCCAGAATGAGCAGTTCTTC,CASIKERQNEQFF
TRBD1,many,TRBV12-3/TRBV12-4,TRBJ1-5,TGTGCCAGCAATAACAGGGGGCTCGCCCAGCATTTT,CASNNRGLAQHF
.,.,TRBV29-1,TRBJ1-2,TGCAGCGAGGACTATGGCTACACCTTC,CSEDYGYTF
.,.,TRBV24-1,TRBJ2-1,TGTGCCACCAGTGTTTCGGGTTCCTACAATGAGCAGTTCTTC,CATSVSGSYNEQFF
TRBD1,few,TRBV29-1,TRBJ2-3,TGCAGCGTTTCTGTTGGACAGGGGGGAACAGATACGCAGTATTTT,CSVSVGQGGTDTQYF
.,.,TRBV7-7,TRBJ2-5,TGTGCCAGCAGCCCCGACGGGCCGGGAGAGACCCAGTACTTC,CASSPDGPGETQYF
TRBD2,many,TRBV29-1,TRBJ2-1,TGCAGCGTTGGCATAGCGGGAGATGGGAGCAATGAGCAGTTCTTC,CSVGIAGDGSNEQFF
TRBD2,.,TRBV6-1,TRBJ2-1,TGTGCCAGCAGGGTCTGGTTGGGGGAGGGCCGCAATGAGCAGTTCTTC,CASRVWLGEGRNEQFF
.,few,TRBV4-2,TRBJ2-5,TGTGCCAGCAGCCAAGTCACGAGGAGGGGAGAGACCCAGTACTTC,CASSQVTRRGETQYF
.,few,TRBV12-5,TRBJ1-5,TGTGCTAGTGGTTCCGGTCCGGGGGCCGCTCAGCCCCAGCATTTT,CASGSGPGAAQPQHF
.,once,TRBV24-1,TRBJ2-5,TGTGCCACCAGTGACCCGAGGAGTCGGGGAAGAGAGACCCAGTACTTC,CATSDPRSRGRETQYF
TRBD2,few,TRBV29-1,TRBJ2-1,TGCAGCGTTGATGGACTAGCGGGAGGGTTCTACAATGAGCAGTTCTTC,CSVDGLAGGFYNEQFF
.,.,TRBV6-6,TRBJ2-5,TGTGCCAGCAGTTACTCCAAAGAGACCCAGTACTTC,CASSYSKETQYF
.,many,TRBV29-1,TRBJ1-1,TGCAGCGTTGTGGGACCGGGTGAAGCTTTCTTT,CSVVGPGEAFF
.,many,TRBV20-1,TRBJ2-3,TGCAGTGCTAGGCCTAGCGTTAAAGATACGCAGTATTTT,CSARPSVKDTQYF
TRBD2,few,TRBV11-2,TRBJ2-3,TGTGTCAGCGGGAGGGTTAGAGATACGCAGTATTTT,CVSGRVRDTQYF
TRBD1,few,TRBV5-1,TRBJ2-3,TGCGCCAGCAGCCTCCGACAGGGACCAGATACGCAGTATTTT,CASSLRQGPDTQYF
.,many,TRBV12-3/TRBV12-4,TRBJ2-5,TGTGCCAGCAGTTCCCAGGGGAGGGAGACCCAGTACTTC,CASSSQGRETQYF
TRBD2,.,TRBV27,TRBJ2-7,TGTGCCAGCAGTTCGTGGCGGGGGGGCTACGAGCAGTACTTC,CASSSWRGGYEQYF